The clone carrying this TCR beta chain has only a few counts. Its antigen remains unidentified. The sample belongs to a study of identical twins. General study results and limits: Insertions were reduced in abundant cord blood beta clonotypes but not in memory repertoires. Those out-of-frame alpha sequences shared by twins showed an excess of low generation probability.

V shed 2 bases and J 7 bases; nucleotides not matched to a gene: 8. The CDR3 has 15 residues. The germline gives CDR1 MNHEY, CDR2 SVGAGI. In TCRdb, the 5' RACE reads were re-called with MiXCR into one record per CDR3 protein. The sample lists fewer than 900,000 distinct CDR3 sequences, less than 25% occurring once. These sequences were also reported in another study, on T cells expressing NK-cell markers.

The sample consisted of PBMCs. The TCR was taken from a woman under 30 in good health. The genes are TRBV6-5 and TRBJ2-1, with 7 nucleotides matching TRBD2. This chain's CDR3 is CASSYVAGVGNEQFF. The CDR3 DNA follows: TGTGCCAGCAGTTACGTGGCGGGAGTAGGAAATGAGCAGTTCTTC.